The 8 T cell receptor beta chains listed next were all sequenced from one sample in a study of cytomegalovirus exposure and HLA in healthy donors. In the PCR, 60 Vbeta and 13 Jbeta primers were used. TCRdb keeps only in-frame clones here, not all; method: immunoSEQ multiplex PCR. The sample shows around 130,000 clones, around two thirds of them seen only once. The specimen was PBMCs. The receptor source for this set is a human donor in good health.

This chain joins TRBV10-3 and TRBJ1-1; 7 nucleotides match TRBD1. Germline V gives CDR1 ENHRY, CDR2 SYGVKD. V dropped 0 bases and J dropped 1; count of bases not matched to a gene: 2. This CDR3 has 15 residues. The CDR3 here is CAISESTGSNTEAFF. CDR3 DNA sequence: TGTGCCATCAGTGAGTCGACAGGGTCGAACACTGAAGCTTTCTTT.

The chain joins TRBV28 to TRBJ1-4; D remains ambiguous. Trimming stripped 3 bases from V and 5 bases from J, with 16 bases between. The CDR3 sequence is 16 residues long. Germline V CDR1 and CDR2: MDHEN, SYDVKM. In nucleotides, the CDR3 is TGTGCCAGCAGTTTTGCAGATCGAACCTCCAATGAAAAACTGTTTTTT. It translates to CASSFADRTSNEKLFF.

The V and J genes are TRBV19 and TRBJ1-1; perhaps TRBD1 as D (6 bases). The germline V gene has CDR1 LNHDA and CDR2 SQIVND (reference sequence). This CDR3 has 16 amino acids. Trimming stripped 5 bases from V and 0 bases from J, with 16 bases between. This chain's CDR3 is CASSPRVGGVNTEAFF. The CDR3 coding sequence is TGTGCCAGTAGTCCCCGCGTAGGGGGGGTGAACACTGAAGCTTTCTTT.

V gene TRBV19 combines with J gene TRBJ2-2, with 10 nucleotides matching TRBD1. CDR3 length: 14 amino acids. V was clipped by 10 bases and J by 6 bases; unmatched bases: 8. Germline assignment: CDR1 LNHDA and CDR2 SQIVND (reference sequence). The CDR3 region is CATVGGQGAGELFF. CDR3 bases: TGTGCCACCGTAGGAGGACAGGGGGCCGGGGAGCTGTTTTTT.

The CDR3 loop is CASSAPQAGKETQYF. CDR3 nucleotides: TGTGCCAGCAGCGCCCCACAGGCGGGAAAAGAGACCCAGTACTTC. The rearrangement links TRBV5-4 to TRBJ2-5, with D maybe TRBD2 (6 bases). Between the trimmed V and J ends, which lost 4 bases and 3 bases, there was a span of 16 bases. CDR1 is SGHNT and CDR2 is YYREEE in the germline V gene (reference sequence). The CDR3 covers 15 residues. Combining the CDR3 with reference TRBV5-4 and TRBJ2-5 gives the whole variable domain ETGVTQSPTHLIKTRGQQVTLRCSSQSGHNTVSWYQQALGQGPQFIFQYYREEENGRGNFPPRFSGLQFPNYSSELNVNALELDDSALYLCASSAPQAGKETQYFGPGTRLLVL.

Turning to this clone: An end of the junction differs from the germline gene, which may be a read error. The chain carries TRBV7-7 and TRBJ2-7, with 7 bases fitting TRBD2. Germline-derived CDR1 and CDR2 are SSHAT and FNYEAQ (reference sequence). CDR3 length: 14 residues. The CDR3 DNA is TGTGCTAGCAGCCGCTCTAGCGGCCGTGCCGAGCAGTACTTC. Its translation is CASSRSSGRAEQYF.

This clone was seen a handful of times. The genes are TRBV6-1 and TRBJ2-1, with a weak D call TRBD1 (6 bases). Per the germline V gene, CDR1 is MNHNS and CDR2 is SASEGT. The CDR3 consists of 13 residues. V was shortened by 5 bases and J by 8 bases, with 13 bases between the two germline ends. CDR3 nucleotides: TGTGCCAGCAGTAACAGGGTTGGGGATGAGCAGTTCTTC. Protein product: CASSNRVGDEQFF.

This clone was seen more than once but under ten times. V usage is TRBV11-2 and J usage is TRBJ1-3; TRBD1 matches 8 bases. V trimming: 5 bases; J trimming: 4 bases; junction bases outside the gene matches: 10. The CDR3 is 16 residues long. Per germline, CDR1 SGHAT and CDR2 FQNNGV. The CDR3 region is CASSVTGQDLGNTIYF. For the CDR3, the DNA is TGTGCCAGCAGCGTGACGGGACAGGATTTGGGAAACACCATATATTTT.